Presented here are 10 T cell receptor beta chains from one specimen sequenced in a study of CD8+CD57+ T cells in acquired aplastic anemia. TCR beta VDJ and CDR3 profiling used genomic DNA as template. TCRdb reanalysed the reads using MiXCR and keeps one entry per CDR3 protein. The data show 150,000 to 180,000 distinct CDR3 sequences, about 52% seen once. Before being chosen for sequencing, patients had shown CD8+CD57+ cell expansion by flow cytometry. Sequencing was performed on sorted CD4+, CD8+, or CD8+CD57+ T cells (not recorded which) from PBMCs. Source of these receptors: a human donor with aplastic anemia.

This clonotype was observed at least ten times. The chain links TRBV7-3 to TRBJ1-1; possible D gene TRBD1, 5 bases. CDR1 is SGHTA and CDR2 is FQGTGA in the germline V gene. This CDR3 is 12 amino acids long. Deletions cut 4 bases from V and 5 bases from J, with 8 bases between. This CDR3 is CASSSGGTEAFF. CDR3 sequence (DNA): TGTGCCAGCAGCTCTGGGGGAACTGAAGCTTTCTTT.

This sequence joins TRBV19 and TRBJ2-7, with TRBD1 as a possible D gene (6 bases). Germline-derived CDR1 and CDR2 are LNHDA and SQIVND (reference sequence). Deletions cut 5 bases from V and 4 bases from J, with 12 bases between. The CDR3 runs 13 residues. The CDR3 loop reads CASSWGTQYEQYF. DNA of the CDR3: TGTGCCAGTAGTTGGGGGACACAATACGAGCAGTACTTC.

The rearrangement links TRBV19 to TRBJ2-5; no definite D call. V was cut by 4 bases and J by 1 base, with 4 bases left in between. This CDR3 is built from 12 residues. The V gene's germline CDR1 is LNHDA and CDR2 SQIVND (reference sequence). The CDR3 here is CASSTGQETQYF. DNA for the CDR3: TGTGCCAGTAGTACCGGCCAAGAGACCCAGTACTTC.

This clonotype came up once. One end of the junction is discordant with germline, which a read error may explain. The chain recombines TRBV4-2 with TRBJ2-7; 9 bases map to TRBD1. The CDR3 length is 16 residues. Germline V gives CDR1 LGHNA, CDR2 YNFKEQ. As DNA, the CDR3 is TGTGCCAGCAGCCAAGATCAAGGGACAGGGATGTACGAGCACTACTTC. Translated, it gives CASSQDQGTGMYEHYF.

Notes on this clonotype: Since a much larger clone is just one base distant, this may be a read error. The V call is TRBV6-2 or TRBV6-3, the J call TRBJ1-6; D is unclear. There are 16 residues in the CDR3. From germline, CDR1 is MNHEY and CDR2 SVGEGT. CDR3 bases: TGTGCCGGCAGTCACTCGGGAGGGCAAGGTAATTCACCCCTCCACTTT. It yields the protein CAGSHSGGQGNSPLHF.

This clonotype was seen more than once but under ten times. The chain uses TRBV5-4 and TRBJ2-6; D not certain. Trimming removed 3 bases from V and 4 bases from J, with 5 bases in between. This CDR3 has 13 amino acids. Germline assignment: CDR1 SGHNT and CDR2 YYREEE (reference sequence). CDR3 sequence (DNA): TGTGCCAGCAGCTCGACAGGGGCCAACGTCCTGACTTTC. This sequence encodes CASSSTGANVLTF.

CDR3 residues: CASIDSASPNYGYTF. The CDR3 DNA reads TGTGCCAGCATTGACTCAGCCAGCCCAAACTATGGCTACACCTTC. This chain joins TRBV2 and TRBJ1-2; D is unresolved. Germline CDR1 reads SNHLY; CDR2 reads FYNNEI. V lost 7 bases, J lost 2 bases, and 17 bases lay in between. The CDR3 spans 15 residues.

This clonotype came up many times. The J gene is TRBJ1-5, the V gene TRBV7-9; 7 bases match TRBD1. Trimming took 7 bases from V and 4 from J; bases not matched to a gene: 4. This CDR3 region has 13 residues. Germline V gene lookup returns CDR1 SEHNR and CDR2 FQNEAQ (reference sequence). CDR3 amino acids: CASMKGQNQPQHF. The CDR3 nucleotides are TGTGCCAGCATGAAGGGACAGAATCAGCCCCAGCATTTT. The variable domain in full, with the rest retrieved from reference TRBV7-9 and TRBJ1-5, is DTGVSQNPRHKITKRGQNVTFRCDPISEHNRLYWYRQTLGQGPEFLTYFQNEAQLEKSRLLSDRFSAERPKGSFSTLEIQRTEQGDSAMYLCASMKGQNQPQHFGDGTRLSIL.

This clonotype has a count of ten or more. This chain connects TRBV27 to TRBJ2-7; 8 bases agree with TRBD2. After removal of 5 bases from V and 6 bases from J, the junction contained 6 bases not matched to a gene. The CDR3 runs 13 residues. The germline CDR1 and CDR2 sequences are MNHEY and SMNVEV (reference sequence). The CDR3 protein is CASSPGGIFEQYF. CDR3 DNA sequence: TGTGCCAGCAGTCCGGGGGGGATATTCGAGCAGTACTTC.

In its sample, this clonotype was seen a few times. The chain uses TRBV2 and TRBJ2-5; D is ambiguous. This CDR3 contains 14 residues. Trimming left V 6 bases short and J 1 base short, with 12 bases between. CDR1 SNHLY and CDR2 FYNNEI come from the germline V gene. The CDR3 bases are TGTGCCAGCAGCGCCCCGCCCGTCCAAGAGACCCAGTACTTC. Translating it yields CASSAPPVQETQYF. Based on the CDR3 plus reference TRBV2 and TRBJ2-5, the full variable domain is EPEVTQTPSHQVTQMGQEVILRCVPISNHLYFYWYRQILGQKVEFLVSFYNNEISEKSEIFDDQFSVERPDGSNFTLKIRSTKLEDSAMYFCASSAPPVQETQYFGPGTRLLVL.